This section outlines one TCR beta chain sequence together with its context. Sequenced by immunoSEQ multiplex PCR; TCRdb stores in-frame clones only, minus some. The sample holds approximately 60,000 clones, 90% seen once. These data are taken from a study of control samples from healthy donors and cancer patients. This CDR3 has 14 residues. V lost 3 bases and J 5 bases, leaving 13 bases between the germline ends. Germline loops: CDR1 KGHSH, CDR2 LQKENI. V usage is TRBV18 and J usage is TRBJ2-5, with D perhaps TRBD2 (6 bases). The sample comprised PBMCs. The sequence was obtained from a woman aged 45 to 65 with colorectal cancer. In DNA, the CDR3 is TGTGCCAGCTCACCCGGGAGCGGTAGGGAGACCCAGTACTTC. This gives the protein CASSPGSGRETQYF.